The 26 T cell receptor beta chains in this list originate from one sample, sequenced in a study of T cell responses to AZD1222 COVID-19 vaccine. Assay used: immunoSEQ multiplex PCR; TCRdb lists only in-frame clones, some missing. The sample contains roughly 80,000 clones, roughly 90% of which appear only once. Sequences were derived from peripheral blood, sampled on day 0 of MenACWY control vaccination. These receptor sequences come from an adult in good health.

The rearrangement joins TRBV5-5 to TRBJ1-2, with 8 bases lining up with TRBD1. Germline CDR1 SGHKS, CDR2 YYEKEE (reference sequence). J lost 1 base, V lost 3 bases, and 2 bases had no gene match. The length of the CDR3 is 14 residues. The CDR3 here is CASSWGQDNYGYTF. The DNA for the CDR3 is TGTGCCAGCAGCTGGGGACAGGATAACTATGGCTACACCTTC.

V usage is TRBV28 and J usage is TRBJ1-1; 7 nucleotides agree with TRBD1. Per germline, CDR1 MDHEN and CDR2 SYDVKM. J was trimmed by 7 bases and V by 2 bases; bases with no gene match: 7. The CDR3 is 14 amino acids. Here the CDR3 reads CASSLHQGEGEAFF. DNA of the CDR3: TGTGCCAGCAGTTTACACCAGGGGGAAGGTGAAGCTTTCTTT.

The J gene is TRBJ2-6, the V gene TRBV9, with D possibly being TRBD2 (6 bases). This CDR3 is built from 18 residues. V gave up 3 bases and J gave up 3 bases, with 19 bases separating them. From germline, CDR1 is SGDLS and CDR2 YYNGEE. CDR3 bases: TGTGCCAGCAGCGGCGGGACGGCCCCTTTGGTTGGGGCCAACGTCCTGACTTTC. Encoded protein: CASSGGTAPLVGANVLTF.

Here the CDR3 reads CASSSPHSPQPYGYTF. DNA of the CDR3: TGTGCCAGCAGTTCGCCTCACAGCCCGCAGCCCTATGGCTACACCTTC. The chain combines TRBV28 with TRBJ1-2; no firm D call. Germline values: CDR1 MDHEN, CDR2 SYDVKM. The V end was cut by 4 bases, the J end by 4 bases, with 19 bases between. The CDR3 loop spans 16 amino acids.

The rearrangement links TRBV5-1 to TRBJ1-1; D unclear. CDR3 length: 15 residues. Germline V gene sequence: CDR1 SGHRS, CDR2 YFSETQ. Deletions cut 1 base from V and 2 bases from J, with 12 bases between. The CDR3 nucleotides read TGCGCCAGCAGCTTGCTGTCAGCAATTAACACTGAAGCTTTCTTT. This translates into CASSLLSAINTEAFF.

The V gene is TRBV28, the J gene TRBJ1-5; a possible D gene is TRBD1 (6 bases). Germline values: CDR1 MDHEN, CDR2 SYDVKM. The CDR3 covers 14 residues. Trimming shortened V by 4 bases and J by 1 base, and 8 bases separated the two germline ends. This CDR3 is CASSSGHSNQPQHF. As DNA, the CDR3 is TGTGCCAGCAGTTCGGGACACAGCAATCAGCCCCAGCATTTT. Full variable domain (missing parts from reference TRBV28 and TRBJ1-5): DVKVTQSSRYLVKRTGEKVFLECVQDMDHENMFWYRQDPGLGLRLIYFSYDVKMKEKGDIPEGYSVSREKKERFSLILESASTNQTSMYLCASSSGHSNQPQHFGDGTRLSIL.

The chain is built from TRBV7-8 and TRBJ2-5, with D perhaps TRBD2 (6 bases). The V end lost 5 bases, the J end lost 2 bases, and 15 bases lay between the germline ends. Per germline, CDR1 SGHVS and CDR2 FQNEAQ. The CDR3 contains 15 residues. CDR3 region: CASSREAGGQETQYF. Here the CDR3 DNA reads TGTGCCAGCAGCCGAGAGGCAGGAGGGCAAGAGACCCAGTACTTC.

The genes are TRBV29-1 and TRBJ1-1; D uncertain. Looked up from germline, CDR1 is SQVTM and CDR2 is ANQGSEA. There are 14 residues in the CDR3. V lost 2 bases to trimming and J lost 8 bases, with 18 bases between them. The DNA of the CDR3 is TGCAGCGTTGAACCGACCGGGTTCGGCGGCGAAGCTTTCTTT. This sequence encodes CSVEPTGFGGEAFF.

The rearrangement joins TRBV9 to TRBJ2-7; D is ambiguous. Trimming shortened V by 0 bases and J by 0 bases, and 10 bases separated the two germline ends. Germline CDR1 is SGDLS and CDR2 is YYNGEE. The CDR3 runs 15 residues. The CDR3 DNA reads as TGTGCCAGCAGCGTAGCTGCGCCGAGCTCCTACGAGCAGTACTTC. Protein sequence: CASSVAAPSSYEQYF.

CDR3 nucleotide sequence: TGTGCCTGGAGTGTAAGGGTGGGACAGGGGAGCGGCTACACCTTC. Its translation: CAWSVRVGQGSGYTF. The J gene is TRBJ1-2, the V gene TRBV30; 10 bases align to TRBD1. Germline V gene lookup returns CDR1 GTSNPN and CDR2 SVGIG (reference sequence). This CDR3 contains 15 residues. The V and J ends lost 0 bases and 8 bases, in that order; junction bases with no gene match: 9.

This chain connects TRBV4-2 to TRBJ2-2; 8 bases map to TRBD2. The germline V gene encodes CDR1 LGHNA and CDR2 YNFKEQ. CDR3 length: 16 residues. V lost 0 bases to trimming and J lost 1 base; unmatched junction nucleotides: 1. The CDR3 DNA reads as TGTGCCAGCAGCCAAGATACTAGCGGGAACACCGGGGAGCTGTTTTTT. It codes for CASSQDTSGNTGELFF.

The V and J genes are TRBV28 and TRBJ2-7; D is possibly TRBD1 or TRBD2 (5 bases each). V was trimmed by 5 bases and J by 3 bases, leaving 11 bases between them. CDR3 length: 13 residues. Germline CDR1 is MDHEN and CDR2 is SYDVKM. The CDR3: CASSPGPGYEQYF. The DNA for the CDR3 is TGTGCCAGCAGTCCGGGACCGGGCTACGAGCAGTACTTC. The full variable domain, its missing parts supplied by reference TRBV28 and TRBJ2-7, is DVKVTQSSRYLVKRTGEKVFLECVQDMDHENMFWYRQDPGLGLRLIYFSYDVKMKEKGDIPEGYSVSREKKERFSLILESASTNQTSMYLCASSPGPGYEQYFGPGTRLTVT.

The chain recombines TRBV5-1 with TRBJ2-7; maybe TRBD1 (6 bases). The germline gives CDR1 SGHRS, CDR2 YFSETQ. Trimming shortened V by 3 bases and J by 4 bases, and 17 bases separated the two germline ends. CDR3 length equals 15 residues. CDR3 sequence (DNA): TGCGCCAGCAGCTCTCAACGGCAGGGGAGTTACGAGCAGTACTTC. Translating gives CASSSQRQGSYEQYF.

This chain joins TRBV9 and TRBJ2-5; D might be TRBD1 (6 bases). Trimming cost V 2 bases and J 4 bases, with 21 bases left between them. The CDR3 extends over 17 amino acids. Germline-derived CDR1 and CDR2 are SGDLS and YYNGEE. The CDR3 nucleotides read TGTGCCAGCAGCGTCGGGTCCGGTCAGGGGTTTTCAGAGACCCAGTACTTC. This sequence encodes CASSVGSGQGFSETQYF.

The chain combines TRBV19 with TRBJ1-2, with D unresolved. The CDR3 length is 15 residues. Trimming removed 5 bases from V and 4 bases from J, with 17 bases in between. Germline V CDR1 and CDR2: LNHDA, SQIVND (reference sequence). Here the CDR3 DNA reads TGTGCCAGTAGTCTTGAAGAAACGTTTGGCTATGGCTACACCTTC. Its translation: CASSLEETFGYGYTF.

Turning to this clone: This specimen includes other DNA sequences encoding the same CDR3. This sequence joins TRBV28 and TRBJ1-4; D is ambiguous. Germline V gene sequence: CDR1 MDHEN, CDR2 SYDVKM. The ends were cut back, 2 bases at V and 6 bases at J, with 10 bases in the middle. The CDR3 length is 14 residues. CDR3 DNA sequence: TGTGCCAGCAGTTTACGGTTGGGAGATGAAAAACTGTTTTTT. Amino acids: CASSLRLGDEKLFF.

This chain uses TRBV30 with TRBJ2-7; D is uncertain. Germline V gene data show CDR1 as GTSNPN and CDR2 as SVGIG (reference sequence). Deletions cut 1 base from V and 7 bases from J, with 8 bases between. The CDR3 extends over 11 amino acids. The DNA for the CDR3 is TGTGCCTGGAGTGCATCAGAGGAGCAGTACTTC. It codes for CAWSASEEQYF.

V usage is TRBV4-3 and J usage is TRBJ2-7; 7 bases are shared with TRBD1. There are 16 residues in the CDR3. The V segment lost 1 base and the J segment 3 bases; nucleotides outside the gene matches: 9. In germline, CDR1 is LGHNA, CDR2 YSLEER. In DNA form, the CDR3 reads TGCGCCAGCAGCCAAGTTTTCCGGGACAGAGACTACGAGCAGTACTTC. This codes for CASSQVFRDRDYEQYF.

The chain is built from TRBV20-1 and TRBJ1-2; D gene unclear. V dropped 3 bases and J dropped 4 bases, with 9 bases sitting between them. Germline V gene data show CDR1 as DFQATT and CDR2 as SNEGSKA (reference sequence). The CDR3 is made up of 12 amino acids. The CDR3 DNA is TGCAGTGCTAGTGAAGGGCTCTATGGCTACACCTTC. Translating gives CSASEGLYGYTF.

J is TRBJ2-1 and V is TRBV7-2, with TRBD2 identical over 8 bases. In germline, CDR1 is SGHTA, CDR2 FQGNSA. V was clipped by 10 bases and J by 7 bases; unmatched bases: 12. The CDR3 extends over 14 amino acids. CDR3 residues: CATPSSGSGNEQFF. CDR3 DNA: TGTGCCACCCCCTCCAGCGGGAGTGGGAATGAGCAGTTCTTC. The full variable domain, in which reference TRBV7-2 and TRBJ2-1 provide the parts outside the CDR3, is GAGVSQSPSNKVTEKGKDVELRCDPISGHTALYWYRQSLGQGLEFLIYFQGNSAPDKSGLPSDRFSAERTGGSVSTLTIQRTQQEDSAVYLCATPSSGSGNEQFFGPGTRLTVL.

V is TRBV4-3 and J is TRBJ2-7; TRBD2 matches 7 bases. The length of the CDR3 is 16 residues. V was clipped by 0 bases and J by 3 bases; unmatched bases: 8. The germline V gene encodes CDR1 LGHNA and CDR2 YSLEER. CDR3 region: CASSQDPGRVGYEQYF. The CDR3 DNA is TGCGCCAGCAGCCAAGATCCGGGGAGGGTCGGCTACGAGCAGTACTTC.

As for this clone: The junction departs from germline at one end; a sequencing error may be responsible. The CDR3 DNA reads TGTGCCAGCAGCGCGGGTAGGGGGAGCACGGATACGCAGTATTTT. Amino acid sequence: CASSAGRGSTDTQYF. The chain is built from TRBV9 and TRBJ2-3; possibly TRBD1 for D (6 bases). Germline lookup yields CDR1 SGDLS and CDR2 YYNGEE. The length of the CDR3 is 15 residues.

The chain has TRBV30 and TRBJ1-4, with no clear D. Trimming stripped 1 base from V and 0 bases from J, with 6 bases between. CDR1 GTSNPN and CDR2 SVGIG come from the germline V gene (reference sequence). CDR3 length equals 14 residues. CDR3 sequence: CAWSGITTNEKLFF. DNA of the CDR3: TGTGCCTGGAGTGGAATTACAACTAATGAAAAACTGTTTTTT.

The gene calls are TRBV5-6 and TRBJ1-4, with 7 positions matching TRBD1. The V segment lost 4 bases and the J segment 8 bases; nucleotides outside the gene matches: 8. The germline V gene has CDR1 SGHDT and CDR2 YYEEEE. The CDR3 has 14 residues. The DNA for the CDR3 is TGTGCCAGCAGCCTGGACAGGAGTCACGAAAAACTGTTTTTT. This sequence encodes CASSLDRSHEKLFF.

The V gene is TRBV7-2, the J gene TRBJ1-1; possibly TRBD1 for D (5 bases). CDR3 length equals 15 residues. Germline V gene sequence: CDR1 SGHTA, CDR2 FQGNSA. The V end lost 0 bases, the J end lost 5 bases, and 13 bases lay between the germline ends. This chain's CDR3 is CASSLATGGGTEAFF. The CDR3 nucleotides read TGTGCCAGCAGCTTAGCAACTGGCGGGGGAACTGAAGCTTTCTTT.

J is TRBJ2-1 and V is TRBV19; a possible D gene is TRBD2 (6 bases). Trimming pared 6 bases from V and 0 bases from J, leaving 9 bases between. The germline CDR1 and CDR2 sequences are LNHDA and SQIVND (reference sequence). The CDR3 covers 14 residues. CDR3 sequence reads: CASRQRASYNEQFF. In nucleotides, the CDR3 is TGTGCCAGTAGGCAGCGGGCCTCCTACAATGAGCAGTTCTTC.